Presented here are 7 T cell receptor beta chains from one specimen sequenced in a study of molecular identifiers for immune sequencing clone quantification. Each CDR3 protein is one row after TCRdb ran MiXCR on the PCR reads. Altogether tens of thousands of distinct CDR3 sequences are present, roughly 23% being singletons, with the ten largest covering 1% to 1.2%. Sample: naive CD8+ T cells from blood, with Jurkat cell RNA spiked in. Specified subset: FACS-sorted CD8+CD4-CCR7+CD45RA+ naive T cells. These receptor sequences come from a human donor in good health. Some libraries in this study had Jurkat cell RNA spiked in.

This clonotype was recorded many times. CDR3 bases: TGTGCCAGCAGCCGCATTGCGGGGGCCGGCAATGAGCAGTTCTTC. The encoded protein is CASSRIAGAGNEQFF. V is TRBV7-2 and J is TRBJ2-1; a weak D match, TRBD2 (7 bases). With 5 bases removed from V and 6 bases from J, the gap between germline ends came to 17 bases. Germline V gene lookup returns CDR1 SGHTA and CDR2 FQGNSA. The CDR3 length is 15 residues.

Details on this clonotype: This may be a read error, as it is one base from a much larger clone. The rearrangement joins TRBV19 to TRBJ2-6, with 9 bases identical to TRBD1. The length of the CDR3 is 18 residues. Looked up from germline, CDR1 is LNHDA and CDR2 is SQIVND (reference sequence). CDR3 in amino acids: CASSIGDRAGTGANVPTF. The CDR3 region has the DNA TGTGCCAGTAGTATCGGGGACAGGGCGGGGACTGGGGCCAACGTCCCGACTTTC.

This clonotype has at least ten counts. This chain joins TRBV7-9 and TRBJ2-3; D not resolved. V lost 1 base, J lost 0 bases, and 8 bases lay in between. This CDR3 has 15 amino acids. Germline V gene data show CDR1 as SEHNR and CDR2 as FQNEAQ (reference sequence). The CDR3 DNA reads as TGTGCCAGCAGCTTAGGTATCGTTAGCACAGATACGCAGTATTTT. This gives the protein CASSLGIVSTDTQYF.

In its sample, this clonotype was seen a few times. J is TRBJ1-1 and V is TRBV19; no clear D. This CDR3 spans 13 amino acids. The germline V and J ends were trimmed by 10 bases and 0 bases, with 12 bases remaining between them. Germline CDR1 reads LNHDA; CDR2 reads SQIVND (reference sequence). As DNA, the CDR3 is TGTGCCACCCAAGCCGCAGTGAACACTGAAGCTTTCTTT. Amino acids: CATQAAVNTEAFF.

V gene TRBV6-1 combines with J gene TRBJ2-7; 8 nucleotides align to TRBD1. This CDR3 contains 15 residues. The V gene end was trimmed by 4 bases and the J gene end by 6 bases; junction bases not matched to a gene: 11. Germline V gives CDR1 MNHNS, CDR2 SASEGT. The CDR3 nucleotides read TGTGCCAGCAGTGGGGGCAGGGGGCAATCGGGCGAGCAGTACTTC. Its protein product is CASSGGRGQSGEQYF.

This clonotype occurred many times. V is TRBV5-1 and J is TRBJ1-1; possibly TRBD1 for D (6 bases). Per germline, CDR1 SGHRS and CDR2 YFSETQ. V shed 3 bases and J shed 3 bases, with 12 bases lying between them. There are 14 residues in the CDR3. The CDR3, as DNA: TGCGCCAGCAGCTCCAGGGGCTCAGACACTGAAGCTTTCTTT. Translating it yields CASSSRGSDTEAFF.

This clonotype was counted many times. V gene TRBV10-3 combines with J gene TRBJ2-7; unclear D gene. CDR3 size: 13 residues. Germline CDR1 and CDR2: ENHRY and SYGVKD. V shed 0 bases and J shed 3 bases, with 6 bases lying between them. DNA of the CDR3: TGTGCCATCAGTGAGTCGGGGATCTACGAGCAGTACTTC. Encoded protein: CAISESGIYEQYF.